Sequencing of this T cell receptor beta chain was carried out in a study of regulatory T cells in long-lasting Graves disease. Study findings and constraints: Persistent disease favored TRBV28, TRBJ1-2 and TRBJ2-5. The TCR repertoire of persistent Graves' patients was less diverse than that of newly diagnosed ones.

Time point: persistent/refractory GD, antithyroid drugs over 5 years with positive TRAb. PBMC RNA was the source of the TCR library. As to this clonotype: The antigen remains undetermined.

V shed 4 bases and J shed 6 bases, with 18 bases lying between them. Germline V lookup: CDR1 SGHNT, CDR2 YENEEA. There are 16 residues in the CDR3. Both iRepertoire HTBI primers and Arm-PCR of CDR3 regions were used to build the TCR beta libraries. Authors' analysis steps: Segment identification across samples yielded 60 or so TRBV and approximately 15 TRBJ segments. TCRdb reprocessed the multiplex PCR reads via MiXCR and lists one record per CDR3 protein. What appears here as the V and J calls and clone size reflects TCRdb's work, not the paper's. This sample has about half a million distinct CDR3 sequences, with approximately 22% found just once.

This chain connects TRBV11-3 to TRBJ2-2, with unresolved D. The sequence came from a female donor with Graves disease. The starting material was peripheral blood mononuclear cells (PBMCs), obtained when the disease was refractory, from a patient treated with antithyroid drugs. CDR3 coding DNA: TGTGCCAGCAGCTCCCATCGGGTCCTCCCCCCCGGGGAGCTGTTTTTT. It codes for CASSSHRVLPPGELFF. Based on the CDR3 plus reference TRBV11-3 and TRBJ2-2, the full variable domain is EAGVVQSPRYKIIEKKQPVAFWCNPISGHNTLYWYLQNLGQGPELLIRYENEEAVDDSQLPKDRFSAERLKGVDSTLKIQPAELGDSAVYLCASSSHRVLPPGELFFGEGSRLTVL.